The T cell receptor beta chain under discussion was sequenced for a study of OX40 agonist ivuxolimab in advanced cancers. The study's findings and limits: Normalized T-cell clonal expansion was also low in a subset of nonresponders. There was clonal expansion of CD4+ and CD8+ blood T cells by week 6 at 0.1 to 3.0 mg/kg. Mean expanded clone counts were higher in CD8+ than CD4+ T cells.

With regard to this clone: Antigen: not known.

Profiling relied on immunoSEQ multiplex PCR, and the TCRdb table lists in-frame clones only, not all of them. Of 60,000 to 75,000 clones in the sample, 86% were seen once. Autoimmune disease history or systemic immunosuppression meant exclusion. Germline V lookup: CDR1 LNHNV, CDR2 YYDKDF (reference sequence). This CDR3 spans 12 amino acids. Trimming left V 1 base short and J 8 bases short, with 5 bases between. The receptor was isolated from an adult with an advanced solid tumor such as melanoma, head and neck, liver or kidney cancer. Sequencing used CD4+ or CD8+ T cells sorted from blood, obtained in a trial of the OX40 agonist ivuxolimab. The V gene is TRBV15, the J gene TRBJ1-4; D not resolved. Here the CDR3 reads CATSRAQEKLFF. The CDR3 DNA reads TGTGCCACCAGCAGAGCGCAAGAAAAACTGTTTTTT.